This record covers a single TCR beta chain. The target antigen is unknown. Trimming removed 2 bases at V and 5 bases at J, with 18 bases between. CDR3 length: 15 residues. CDR1 and CDR2 from the germline V gene are GTSNPN and SVGIG (reference sequence). This specimen belongs to a study of shared clonotypes between healthy human individuals. Study outcomes and limitations: Sharing across four donors was highest in naive CD4 (roughly 5%) and lowest in memory CD8 (approximately 0.4%). Among donors, sharing of clonotypes was expected to be affected by sequencing depth. Sampling included only blood; tissue repertoires likely differ.

This table comes from immunoSEQ multiplex PCR, and its TCRdb copy is limited to in-frame clones, with some not included. The sample records roughly 2 million clones, roughly 95% being singletons. Sequencing was performed on naive CD4+ T cells sorted from blood. Noted subset: CD45RA+ positively selected. The origin of this receptor is a man between 18 and 29 years old in good health. The chain joins TRBV30 to TRBJ2-5; possible D gene TRBD2, 5 bases. The CDR3 sequence is CAWSPGSFDWETQYF. The DNA of the CDR3 is TGTGCCTGGAGTCCGGGGAGTTTTGACTGGGAGACCCAGTACTTC.